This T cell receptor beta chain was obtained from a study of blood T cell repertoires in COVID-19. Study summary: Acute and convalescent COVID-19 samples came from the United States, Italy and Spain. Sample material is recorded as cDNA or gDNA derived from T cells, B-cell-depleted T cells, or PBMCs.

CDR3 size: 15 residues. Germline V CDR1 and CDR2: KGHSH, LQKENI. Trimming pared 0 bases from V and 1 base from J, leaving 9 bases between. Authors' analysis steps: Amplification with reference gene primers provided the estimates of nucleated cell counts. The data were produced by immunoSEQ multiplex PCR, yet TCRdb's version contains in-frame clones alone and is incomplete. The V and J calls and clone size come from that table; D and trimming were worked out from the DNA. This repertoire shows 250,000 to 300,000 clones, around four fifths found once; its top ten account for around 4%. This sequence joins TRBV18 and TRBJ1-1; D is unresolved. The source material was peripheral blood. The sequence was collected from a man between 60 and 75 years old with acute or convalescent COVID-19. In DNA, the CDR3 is TGTGCCAGCTCACCACCGTCACACGCGAACACTGAAGCTTTCTTT. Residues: CASSPPSHANTEAFF. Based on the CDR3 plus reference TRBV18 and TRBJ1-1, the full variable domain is NAGVMQNPRHLVRRRGQEARLRCSPMKGHSHVYWYRQLPEEGLKFMVYLQKENIIDESGMPKERFSAEFPKEGPSILRIQQVVRGDSAAYFCASSPPSHANTEAFFGQGTRLTVV.